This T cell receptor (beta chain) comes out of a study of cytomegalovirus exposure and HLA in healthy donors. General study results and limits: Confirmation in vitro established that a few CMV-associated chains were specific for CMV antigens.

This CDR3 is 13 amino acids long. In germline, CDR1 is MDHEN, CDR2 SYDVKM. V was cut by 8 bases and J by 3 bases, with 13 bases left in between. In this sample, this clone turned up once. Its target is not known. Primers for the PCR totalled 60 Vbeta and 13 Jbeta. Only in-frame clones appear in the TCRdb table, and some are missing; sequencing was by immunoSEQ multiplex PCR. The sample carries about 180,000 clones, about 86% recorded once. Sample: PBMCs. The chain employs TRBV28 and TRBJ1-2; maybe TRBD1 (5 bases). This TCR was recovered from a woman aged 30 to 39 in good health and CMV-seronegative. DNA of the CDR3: TGTGCCAGCGGACAATTCAGGTACTATGGCTACACCTTC. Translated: CASGQFRYYGYTF.